This T cell receptor beta chain was sequenced for a study of blood T cell repertoires in COVID-19. The overall study: The origin of the acute and convalescent COVID-19 samples was the United States, Italy and Spain. In each case, the material was cDNA or gDNA derived from T cells, B-cell-depleted T cells, or PBMCs.

Per the authors' pipeline: Amplification of reference gene primers was used by the study to estimate nucleated cell counts. Generated by immunoSEQ multiplex PCR, the TCRdb table keeps only in-frame clones and is missing some. V and J calls and clone size are those listed in that table; D and trimming were worked out from the DNA. This table has 110,000 or so clones, about three quarters appearing once. Germline CDR1 MNHEY, CDR2 SVGAGI. Trimming took off 2 bases at V and 8 bases at J, with 16 bases between the two ends. CDR3 size: 15 residues. The source of this sequence is a man aged 70-80 years with acute or convalescent COVID-19. The chain couples TRBV6-5 to TRBJ2-1, with D possibly matching TRBD1 (5 bases). The sequenced sample consisted of peripheral blood. The CDR3 region has the DNA TGTGCCAGCAGTTACCTCGGCAGCCTAGGGGATGAGCAGTTCTTC. It translates to CASSYLGSLGDEQFF.